Presented here are 21 T cell receptor beta chains from one specimen sequenced in a study. TCRdb reprocessed the 5' RACE reads with MiXCR, giving one entry per CDR3 protein. The table has around 52,000 distinct CDR3 sequences, 28% seen once; the top ten hold 3.2%. The sequenced material came from tumor-infiltrating memory CD4+ T cells sorted from the breast tumor. Subset here: memory CD4+ T cells, CD4+CD45RO+CD25-. Receptor source: a female donor with breast cancer.

The genes are TRBV28 and TRBJ1-4; no firm D call. The V and J ends lost 6 bases and 4 bases respectively, with 9 bases between them. The V gene's germline CDR1 is MDHEN and CDR2 SYDVKM. The CDR3 sequence is 13 residues long. The CDR3 nucleotides read TGTGCCAGCAGGAGAGCCCGTAATGAAAAACTGTTTTTT. Translating it yields CASRRARNEKLFF. Variable domain in full (rest from reference TRBV28 and TRBJ1-4): DVKVTQSSRYLVKRTGEKVFLECVQDMDHENMFWYRQDPGLGLRLIYFSYDVKMKEKGDIPEGYSVSREKKERFSLILESASTNQTSMYLCASRRARNEKLFFGSGTQLSVL.

The rearrangement joins TRBV2 to TRBJ2-1; 8 nucleotides align to TRBD2. This CDR3 comprises 15 residues. V was clipped by 2 bases and J by 8 bases; unmatched bases: 8. Germline V gene sequence: CDR1 SNHLY, CDR2 FYNNEI. CDR3 loop: CASSEMAGGGDEQFF. The CDR3 region has the DNA TGTGCCAGCAGTGAAATGGCGGGAGGTGGCGATGAGCAGTTCTTC.

About this clonotype itself: A read error is possible here, since a much larger clone lies one base away. No conserved phenylalanine or tryptophan ends this CDR3, so it is likely a read error. J is TRBJ1-3 and V is TRBV7-2, with TRBD1 matching over 7 bases. Germline V CDR1 and CDR2: SGHTA, FQGNSA. The trim removed 4 bases at V and 3 bases at J, leaving 6 bases unmatched. The CDR3 loop spans 15 amino acids. Here the CDR3 DNA reads TGTGCCAGCAGCTCCTACAGGGGAAGTGGAAACACCATATATTCT. It yields the protein CASSSYRGSGNTIYS.

V and J are TRBV5-1 and TRBJ2-3; no reliable D call. Germline-derived CDR1 and CDR2 are SGHRS and YFSETQ. Trimming shortened V by 5 bases and J by 6 bases, and 10 bases separated the two germline ends. The CDR3 has 12 amino acids. CDR3 nucleotides: TGCGCCAGCAGGGAGTTGGAGGATACGCAGTATTTT. It translates to CASRELEDTQYF.

The chain combines TRBV6-2 or TRBV6-3 with TRBJ2-7; D possibly corresponds to TRBD1 (6 bases). The germline CDR1 and CDR2 sequences are MNHEY and SVGEGT. V was shortened by 4 bases and J by 1 base, with 11 bases between the two germline ends. The length of the CDR3 is 14 residues. CDR3 nucleotide sequence: TGTGCCAGCAGTTCAGGGGTTTCGTCCTACGAGCAGTACTTC. Protein product: CASSSGVSSYEQYF.

This clonotype appeared a few times. This sequence joins TRBV6-6 and TRBJ1-2; 8 bases map to TRBD1. J was trimmed by 7 bases and V by 5 bases; bases with no gene match: 15. Germline assignment: CDR1 MNHNY and CDR2 SVGAGI (reference sequence). The CDR3 is 16 residues long. This chain's CDR3 is CASSRPQGAQRAGYTF. The CDR3 DNA reads TGTGCCAGCAGTCGACCTCAGGGGGCCCAGAGGGCTGGCTACACCTTC.

This rearrangement joins TRBV6-5 to TRBJ2-1, with D uncertain. Looked up from germline, CDR1 is MNHEY and CDR2 is SVGAGI. There are 13 residues in the CDR3. V gave up 5 bases and J gave up 5 bases, with 10 bases separating them. The CDR3 DNA sequence: TGTGCCAGCAGTGAGCGTAGAAACAATGAGCAGTTCTTC. It is translated as CASSERRNNEQFF.

Comment on this clonotype: The CDR3 ends on some other residue instead of the conserved phenylalanine or tryptophan, so this is likely a read error. The chain has TRBV18 and TRBJ1-4, with no clear D. Germline loops: CDR1 KGHSH, CDR2 LQKENI. This CDR3 contains 15 residues. Trimming removed 2 bases at V and 0 bases at J, with 7 bases between. The CDR3 sequence: CASSPSQPTNEKLFL. CDR3 bases: TGTGCCAGCTCACCAAGTCAACCAACTAATGAAAAACTGTTTCTT.

This clonotype is judged medium-sized (0.01 to 0.1%). The chain joins TRBV4-3 to TRBJ2-3, with 14 bases lining up with TRBD2. The trim removed 2 bases at V and 5 bases at J, leaving 6 bases unmatched. Germline CDR1 reads LGHNA; CDR2 reads YSLEER. CDR3 length: 17 residues. The chain's CDR3 is CASSQLGLAGAGDTQYF. The DNA of the CDR3 is TGCGCCAGCAGCCAATTGGGACTAGCGGGAGCGGGAGATACGCAGTATTTT.

This chain connects TRBV6-5 to TRBJ1-2; 7 nucleotides agree with TRBD1. The CDR3 extends over 13 amino acids. V was clipped by 7 bases and J by 8 bases; unmatched bases: 10. Germline CDR1 and CDR2: MNHEY and SVGAGI. This chain's CDR3 is CASKIPGQPGYTF. The DNA of the CDR3 is TGTGCCAGCAAAATCCCGGGACAGCCCGGCTACACCTTC.

This sequence joins TRBV11-2 and TRBJ1-2; 7 bases are a match to TRBD1. Trimming cost V 5 bases and J 6 bases; bases outside gene matches: 12. The V gene's germline CDR1 is SGHAT and CDR2 FQNNGV. This CDR3 spans 15 amino acids. The CDR3 loop is CASSVTTGVGNGYTF. CDR3 nucleotides: TGTGCCAGCAGCGTCACCACAGGGGTAGGGAATGGCTACACCTTC. The whole variable domain, filled in from reference TRBV11-2 and TRBJ1-2, reads EAGVAQSPRYKIIEKRQSVAFWCNPISGHATLYWYQQILGQGPKLLIQFQNNGVVDDSQLPKDRFSAERLKGVDSTLKIQPAKLEDSAVYLCASSVTTGVGNGYTFGSGTRLTVV.

V gene TRBV6-1 combines with J gene TRBJ2-5; TRBD2 agrees at 8 bases. The CDR3 length is 13 residues. V shed 2 bases and J 4 bases; nucleotides not matched to a gene: 0. Germline V CDR1 and CDR2: MNHNS, SASEGT. The CDR3 region is CASSELAGETQYF. The DNA of the CDR3 is TGTGCCAGCAGTGAACTAGCGGGAGAGACCCAGTACTTC.

This clonotype appeared many times. V and J are TRBV7-3 and TRBJ2-1, with 13 bases matching TRBD2. Germline CDR1 reads SGHTA; CDR2 reads FQGTGA. With V trimmed by 5 bases and J by 10 bases, 8 bases remained unmatched. The CDR3 consists of 15 residues. The CDR3 region has the DNA TGTGCCAGCAGCCGGACTAGCGGGAGATCGGGGGAGCAGTTCTTC. It translates to CASSRTSGRSGEQFF.

This clonotype was found a few times. CDR3 nucleotides: TGCAGTGCTAGAGATAGGACTAGCGGGGGATACAATGAGCAGTTCTTC. This translates into CSARDRTSGGYNEQFF. The chain combines TRBV20-1 with TRBJ2-1; 13 bases agree with TRBD2. This CDR3 is 16 amino acids long. In germline, CDR1 is DFQATT, CDR2 SNEGSKA (reference sequence). Trimming took 0 bases from V and 4 from J; bases not matched to a gene: 3.

The chain couples TRBV6-2 or TRBV6-3 to TRBJ1-5, with D maybe TRBD1 (6 bases). Germline CDR1 is MNHEY and CDR2 is SVGEGT. V lost 6 bases to trimming and J lost 7 bases, with 22 bases between them. The CDR3 loop spans 16 amino acids. The CDR3 is CASSPQPTGYGQPQHF. DNA of the CDR3: TGTGCCAGCAGCCCACAACCGACAGGTTATGGGCAGCCCCAGCATTTT.

This chain joins TRBV6-6 and TRBJ2-1; no clear D. CDR3 length: 15 amino acids. In germline, CDR1 is MNHNY, CDR2 SVGAGI (reference sequence). Deletions cut 4 bases from V and 2 bases from J, with 12 bases between. The CDR3 DNA sequence: TGTGCCAGCAGTTCCGGTGTCAGCACCTACAATGAGCAGTTCTTC. Its protein is CASSSGVSTYNEQFF.

Note on this clonotype: A much larger clone is a single base away; this may be a read error. The conserved closing phenylalanine or tryptophan is absent in this CDR3, likely reflecting a read error. The rearrangement uses TRBV7-2 and TRBJ2-5; D may match TRBD1 or TRBD2 (6 bases each). Trimming cost V 6 bases and J 7 bases, with 12 bases left between them. The CDR3 consists of 12 residues. Germline V CDR1 and CDR2: SGHTA, FQGNSA. The CDR3 region is CASSPGAGTQYS. As DNA, the CDR3 is TGTGCCAGCAGTCCGGGGGCGGGGACCCAGTACTCC.

This chain connects TRBV7-9 to TRBJ2-5, with D perhaps matching TRBD2 (5 bases). The CDR3 contains 14 residues. The V end lost 4 bases, the J end lost 4 bases, and 13 bases lay between the germline ends. Germline CDR1 and CDR2: SEHNR and FQNEAQ (reference sequence). CDR3 in amino acids: CASSSLRAGETQYF. The CDR3 DNA reads as TGTGCCAGCAGCTCACTGCGGGCAGGAGAGACCCAGTACTTC. Filled out from reference TRBV7-9 and TRBJ2-5, the complete variable domain reads DTGVSQNPRHKITKRGQNVTFRCDPISEHNRLYWYRQTLGQGPEFLTYFQNEAQLEKSRLLSDRFSAERPKGSFSTLEIQRTEQGDSAMYLCASSSLRAGETQYFGPGTRLLVL.

The chain combines TRBV11-3 with TRBJ2-2; 8 bases line up with TRBD1. Looked up from germline, CDR1 is SGHNT and CDR2 is YENEEA. Trimming took 1 base from V and 4 from J; bases not matched to a gene: 8. The CDR3 runs 17 residues. CDR3 residues: CASSLAYGQGGTGELFF. The CDR3 DNA reads as TGTGCCAGCAGCTTAGCTTACGGACAGGGCGGCACCGGGGAGCTGTTTTTT.

This sequence joins TRBV6-2 or TRBV6-3 and TRBJ2-4; no reliable D call. This CDR3 spans 13 amino acids. The V gene lost 0 bases and the J gene lost 11 bases, with 11 bases spanning the gap. Germline values: CDR1 MNHEY, CDR2 SVGEGT. CDR3 nucleotides: TGTGCCAGCAGTTACTCGAACAGATACGTTCAGTACTTC. It yields the protein CASSYSNRYVQYF.

There are a few counts of this clonotype. This sequence joins TRBV5-6 and TRBJ1-5, with a tentative D call TRBD1 (5 bases). The V gene lost 0 bases and the J gene lost 6 bases, with 16 bases spanning the gap. CDR1 SGHDT and CDR2 YYEEEE come from the germline V gene. CDR3 length: 16 amino acids. This CDR3 reads CASSLGVQVSGQPQHF. In DNA form, the CDR3 reads TGTGCCAGCAGCTTGGGGGTACAGGTATCAGGTCAGCCCCAGCATTTT. Based on the CDR3 plus reference TRBV5-6 and TRBJ1-5, the full variable domain is DAGVTQSPTHLIKTRGQQVTLRCSPKSGHDTVSWYQQALGQGPQFIFQYYEEEERQRGNFPDRFSGHQFPNYSSELNVNALLLGDSALYLCASSLGVQVSGQPQHFGDGTRLSIL.